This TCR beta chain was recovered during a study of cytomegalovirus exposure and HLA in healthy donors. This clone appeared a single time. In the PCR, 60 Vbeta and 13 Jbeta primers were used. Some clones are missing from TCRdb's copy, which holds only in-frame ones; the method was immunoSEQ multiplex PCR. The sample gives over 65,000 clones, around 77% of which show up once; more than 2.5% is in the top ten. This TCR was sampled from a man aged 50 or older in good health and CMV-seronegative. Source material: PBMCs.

CDR3 amino acids: CASSPILRTGSYEQYF. CDR3 in DNA: TGTGCCAGCAGCCCGATACTTAGGACAGGGAGTTACGAGCAGTACTTC. The chain links TRBV11-2 to TRBJ2-7; 8 bases fit TRBD1. The germline gives CDR1 SGHAT, CDR2 FQNNGV. After removal of 5 bases from V and 4 bases from J, the junction contained 13 bases not matched to a gene. The CDR3 is made up of 16 amino acids. The complete variable domain, with remaining parts taken from reference TRBV11-2 and TRBJ2-7, reads EAGVAQSPRYKIIEKRQSVAFWCNPISGHATLYWYQQILGQGPKLLIQFQNNGVVDDSQLPKDRFSAERLKGVDSTLKIQPAKLEDSAVYLCASSPILRTGSYEQYFGPGTRLTVT.